Reported below is one T cell receptor beta chain. Germline V gives CDR1 LNHDA, CDR2 SQIVND (reference sequence). The CDR3 is made up of 14 amino acids. Deletions cut 5 bases from V and 1 base from J, with 9 bases between. This specimen belongs to a study of blood T cell repertoires in COVID-19. Study background: Acute and convalescent COVID-19 samples came from the United States, Italy and Spain. T cells, B-cell-depleted T cells, or PBMCs supplied cDNA or gDNA.

As processed by the authors: Nucleated cell counts were estimated from reference gene primer amplification. Method: immunoSEQ multiplex PCR; TCRdb's copy keeps in-frame clones and lacks some. The V and J calls and clone size come from that table; D and trimming were worked out from the DNA. The sample includes 270,000 or so clones, 75% to 90% seen only once; the top ten take 0.94%. Sequencing input: peripheral blood. The chain links TRBV19 to TRBJ1-3; D gene ambiguous. The sequence derives from a woman in her forties who had recovered from COVID-19. CDR3 residues: CASSPGSSGNTIYF. The DNA for the CDR3 is TGTGCCAGTAGTCCTGGGAGTTCTGGAAACACCATATATTTT.